In this sample, the clone carrying this T cell receptor beta chain turned up a few times. With RNA at 10%, 30% or 50%, naive CD8 libraries came from around 20,000 to 990,000 sorted cells. The CD8+CD4-CCR7+CD45RA+ phenotype defined the sorted naive CD8 T cells. The CDR3 extends over 17 amino acids. V lost 4 bases and J lost 2, with 22 bases in between. Germline-derived CDR1 and CDR2 are SGHRS and YFSETQ. This entry comes from a study of molecular identifiers for immune sequencing clone quantification. On the study more broadly: Replicate RNA from 20,000 or 100,000 naive CD8 T cells formed five aliquots; four were sequenced.

Library preparation followed earlier protocols using designated TCR primers. TCRdb processed the PCR reads anew with MiXCR; each CDR3 protein has one entry. The repertoire holds roughly 100,000 distinct CDR3 sequences, with about 35% as singletons. The sequence was collected from a human donor in good health. Some libraries in this study had Jurkat cell RNA spiked in. The sequenced sample was naive CD8+ T cells from blood, with Jurkat cell RNA spiked in. Sample subset: FACS-sorted CD8+CD4-CCR7+CD45RA+ naive T cells. The chain is built from TRBV5-1 and TRBJ2-7, with D perhaps matching TRBD2 (7 bases). CDR3 sequence (DNA): TGCGCCAGCAGCCGGGGGTCTAGCGGCAAGGGGGCCTACGAGCAGTACTTC. It is translated as CASSRGSSGKGAYEQYF.